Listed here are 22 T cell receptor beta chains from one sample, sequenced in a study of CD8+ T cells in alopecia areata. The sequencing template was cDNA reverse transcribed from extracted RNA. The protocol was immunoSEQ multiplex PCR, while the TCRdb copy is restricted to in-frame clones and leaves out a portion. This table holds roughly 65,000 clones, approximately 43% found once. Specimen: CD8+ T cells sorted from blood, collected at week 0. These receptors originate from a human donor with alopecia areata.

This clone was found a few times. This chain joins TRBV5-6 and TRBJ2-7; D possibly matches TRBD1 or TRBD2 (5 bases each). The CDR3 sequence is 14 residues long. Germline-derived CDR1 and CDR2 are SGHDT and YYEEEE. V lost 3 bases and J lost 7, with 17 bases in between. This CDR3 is CASSSTLGVYEQYF. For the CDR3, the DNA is TGTGCCAGCAGCTCCACTCTGGGGGTATATGAGCAGTACTTC. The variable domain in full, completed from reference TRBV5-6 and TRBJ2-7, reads DAGVTQSPTHLIKTRGQQVTLRCSPKSGHDTVSWYQQALGQGPQFIFQYYEEEERQRGNFPDRFSGHQFPNYSSELNVNALLLGDSALYLCASSSTLGVYEQYFGPGTRLTVT.

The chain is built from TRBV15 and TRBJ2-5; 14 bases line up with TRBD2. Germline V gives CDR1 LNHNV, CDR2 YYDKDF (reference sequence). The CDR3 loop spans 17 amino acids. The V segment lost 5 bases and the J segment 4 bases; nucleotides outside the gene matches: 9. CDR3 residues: CATSEWEGLAGVETQYF. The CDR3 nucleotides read TGTGCCACCAGCGAATGGGAGGGACTAGCGGGAGTAGAGACCCAGTACTTC.

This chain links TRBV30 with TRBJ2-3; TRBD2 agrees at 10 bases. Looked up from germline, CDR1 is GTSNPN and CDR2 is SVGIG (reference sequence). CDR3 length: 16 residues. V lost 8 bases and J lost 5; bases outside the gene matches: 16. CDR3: CASSPLAGASRDTQYF. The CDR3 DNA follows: TGTGCCAGTAGTCCCCTAGCGGGAGCGTCGCGAGATACGCAGTATTTT.

CDR3 sequence (DNA): TGTGCCAGTTACAGGGAACGGGGCATAGAGACCCAGTACTTC. This gives the protein CASYRERGIETQYF. The V call is TRBV6-6, the J call TRBJ2-5, with a possible D match to TRBD1 (6 bases). Germline values: CDR1 MNHNY, CDR2 SVGAGI (reference sequence). Trimming took 9 bases from V and 4 from J, leaving 18 bases between them. CDR3 length equals 14 residues.

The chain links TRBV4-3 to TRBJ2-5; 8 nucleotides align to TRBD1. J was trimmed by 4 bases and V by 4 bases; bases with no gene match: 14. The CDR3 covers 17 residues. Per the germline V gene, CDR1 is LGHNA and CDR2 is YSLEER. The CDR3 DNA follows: TGCGCCAGCAGCCCGGGACACGGACAGGGAACAGGAGAGACCCAGTACTTC. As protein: CASSPGHGQGTGETQYF.

The CDR3 region has the DNA TGTGCCTGGAGGCCCTGGGTTTGGGTCCAATCCTACAATGAGCAGTTCTTC. Protein: CAWRPWVWVQSYNEQFF. The chain combines TRBV30 with TRBJ2-1; no reliable D call. The V end lost 3 bases, the J end lost 1 base, and 19 bases lay between the germline ends. This CDR3 comprises 17 residues. Per germline, CDR1 GTSNPN and CDR2 SVGIG (reference sequence). Full variable domain (missing parts from reference TRBV30 and TRBJ2-1): SQTIHQWPATLVQPVGSPLSLECTVEGTSNPNLYWYRQAAGRGLQLLFYSVGIGQISSEVPQNLSASRPQDRQFILSSKKLLLSDSGFYLCAWRPWVWVQSYNEQFFGPGTRLTVL.

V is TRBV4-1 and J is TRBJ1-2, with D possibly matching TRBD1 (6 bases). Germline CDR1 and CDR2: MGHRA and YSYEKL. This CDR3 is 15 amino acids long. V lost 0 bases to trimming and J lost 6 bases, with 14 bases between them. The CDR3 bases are TGCGCCAGCAGCCAAGATCCGGCAGGGGCCGATGGCTACACCTTC. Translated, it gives CASSQDPAGADGYTF.

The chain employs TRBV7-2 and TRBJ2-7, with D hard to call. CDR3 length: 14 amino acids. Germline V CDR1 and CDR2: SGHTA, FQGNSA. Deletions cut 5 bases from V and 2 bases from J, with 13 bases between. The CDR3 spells CASSPGPSAYEQYF. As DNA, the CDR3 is TGTGCCAGCAGCCCCGGCCCCTCAGCCTACGAGCAGTACTTC.

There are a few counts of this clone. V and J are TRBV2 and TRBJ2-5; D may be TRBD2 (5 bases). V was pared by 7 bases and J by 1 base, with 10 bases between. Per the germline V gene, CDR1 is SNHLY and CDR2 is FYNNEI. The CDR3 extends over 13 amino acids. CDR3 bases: TGTGCCAGCATGTTGACTATCCAAGAGACCCAGTACTTC. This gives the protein CASMLTIQETQYF.

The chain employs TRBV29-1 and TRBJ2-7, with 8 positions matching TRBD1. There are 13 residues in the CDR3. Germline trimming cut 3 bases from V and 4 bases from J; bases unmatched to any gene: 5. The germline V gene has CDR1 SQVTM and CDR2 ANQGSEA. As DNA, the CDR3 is TGCAGCGTTGAGGGGCAGGGGGCTTACGAGCAGTACTTC. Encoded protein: CSVEGQGAYEQYF.

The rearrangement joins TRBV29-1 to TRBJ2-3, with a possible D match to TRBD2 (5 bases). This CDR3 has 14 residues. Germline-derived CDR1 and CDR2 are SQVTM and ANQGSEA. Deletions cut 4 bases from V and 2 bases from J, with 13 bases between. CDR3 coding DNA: TGCAGCGTTGTTGGGCGGGCTTCCACAGATACGCAGTATTTT. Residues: CSVVGRASTDTQYF.

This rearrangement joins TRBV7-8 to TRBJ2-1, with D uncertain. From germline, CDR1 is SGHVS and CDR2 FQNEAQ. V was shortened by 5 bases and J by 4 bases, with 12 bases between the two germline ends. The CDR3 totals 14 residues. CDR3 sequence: CASSRNVLYNEQFF. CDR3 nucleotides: TGTGCCAGCAGCCGGAATGTCCTTTACAATGAGCAGTTCTTC.

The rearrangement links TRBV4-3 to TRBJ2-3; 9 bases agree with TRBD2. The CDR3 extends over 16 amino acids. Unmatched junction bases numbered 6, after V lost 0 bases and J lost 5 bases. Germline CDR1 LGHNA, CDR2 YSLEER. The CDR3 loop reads CASSQELAGSVDTQYF. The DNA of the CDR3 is TGCGCCAGCAGCCAAGAGCTAGCGGGATCAGTAGATACGCAGTATTTT.

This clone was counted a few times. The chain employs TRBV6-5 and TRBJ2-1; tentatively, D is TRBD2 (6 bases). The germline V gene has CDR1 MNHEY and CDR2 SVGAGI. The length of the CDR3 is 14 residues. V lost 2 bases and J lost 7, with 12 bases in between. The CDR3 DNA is TGTGCCAGCAGTTACGTCGGGAGTACGAATGAGCAGTTCTTC. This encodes CASSYVGSTNEQFF.

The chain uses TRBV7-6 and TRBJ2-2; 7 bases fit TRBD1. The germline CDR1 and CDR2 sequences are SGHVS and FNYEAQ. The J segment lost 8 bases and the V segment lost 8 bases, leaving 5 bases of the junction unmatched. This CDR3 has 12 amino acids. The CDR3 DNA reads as TGTGCCAGCCGACAGGGCGCGGGGGAGCTGTTTTTT. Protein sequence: CASRQGAGELFF.

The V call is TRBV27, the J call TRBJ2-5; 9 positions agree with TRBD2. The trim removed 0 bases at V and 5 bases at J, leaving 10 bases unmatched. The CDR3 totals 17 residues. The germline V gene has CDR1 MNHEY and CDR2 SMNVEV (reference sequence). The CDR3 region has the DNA TGTGCCAGCAGTTTATCGATTAGCGGGAGTAGTGGGGAGACCCAGTACTTC. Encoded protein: CASSLSISGSSGETQYF.

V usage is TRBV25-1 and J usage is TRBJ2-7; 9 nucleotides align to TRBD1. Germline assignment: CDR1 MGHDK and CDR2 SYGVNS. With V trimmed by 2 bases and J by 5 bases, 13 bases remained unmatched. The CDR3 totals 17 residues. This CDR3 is CASSEEGSGTGINEQYF. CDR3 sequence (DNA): TGTGCCAGCAGTGAAGAGGGTTCCGGGACAGGGATCAACGAGCAGTACTTC.

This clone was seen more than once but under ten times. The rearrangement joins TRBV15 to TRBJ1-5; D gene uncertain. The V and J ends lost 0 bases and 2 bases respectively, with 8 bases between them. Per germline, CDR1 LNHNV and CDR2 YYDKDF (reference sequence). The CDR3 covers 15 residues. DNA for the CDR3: TGTGCCACCAGCAGAGATCCAGCAGGCAATCAGCCCCAGCATTTT. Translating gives CATSRDPAGNQPQHF.

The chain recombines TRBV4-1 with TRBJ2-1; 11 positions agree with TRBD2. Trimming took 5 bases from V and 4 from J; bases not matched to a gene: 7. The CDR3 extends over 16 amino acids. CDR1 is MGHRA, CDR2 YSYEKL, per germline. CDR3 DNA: TGCGCCAGCAGCTCCTCGACTAGCGGGAATTACAATGAGCAGTTCTTC. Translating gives CASSSSTSGNYNEQFF.

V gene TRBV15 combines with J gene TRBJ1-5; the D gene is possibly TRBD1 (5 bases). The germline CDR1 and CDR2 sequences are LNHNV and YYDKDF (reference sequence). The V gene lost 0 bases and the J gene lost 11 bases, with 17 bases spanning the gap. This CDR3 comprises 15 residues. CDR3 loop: CATSRDAPGRGSQHF. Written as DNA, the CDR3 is TGTGCCACCAGCAGAGATGCCCCAGGTAGGGGATCCCAGCATTTT.

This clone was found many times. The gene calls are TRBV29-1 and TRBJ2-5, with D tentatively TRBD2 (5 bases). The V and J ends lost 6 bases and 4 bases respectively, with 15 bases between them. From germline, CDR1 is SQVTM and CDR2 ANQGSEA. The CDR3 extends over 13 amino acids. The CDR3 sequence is CSVPRFAGETQYF. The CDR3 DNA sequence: TGCAGCGTCCCCCGGTTCGCGGGAGAGACCCAGTACTTC.

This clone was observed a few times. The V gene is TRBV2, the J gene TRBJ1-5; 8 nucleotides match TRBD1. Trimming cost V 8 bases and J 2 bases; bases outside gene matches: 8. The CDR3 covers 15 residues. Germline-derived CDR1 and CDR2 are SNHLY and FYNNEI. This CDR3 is CASRLDRGRNQPQHF. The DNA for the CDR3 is TGTGCCAGCCGTCTCGACAGGGGACGCAATCAGCCCCAGCATTTT.